One and the same sample provided the 32 T cell receptor beta chains below, sequenced in a study of cytomegalovirus exposure and HLA in healthy donors. Primers included in the PCR were 60 Vbeta and 13 Jbeta primers. Repertoires were generated with immunoSEQ multiplex PCR, while TCRdb's copy carries only in-frame clones and drops some. This sample has 100,000 to 150,000 clones, with about 74% found just once. The sample taken for sequencing was PBMCs. These receptors were collected from a woman aged 45-65 years in good health and CMV-seropositive.

The rearrangement joins TRBV6-1 to TRBJ2-1; 10 bases match TRBD2. Germline CDR1 is MNHNS and CDR2 is SASEGT. This CDR3 has 16 amino acids. V dropped 4 bases and J dropped 10; count of bases not matched to a gene: 13. The CDR3 DNA sequence: TGTGCCAGCAGTGCGTTGAGCGGGGGGGCTTTCAACGAGCAGTTCTTC. Translating gives CASSALSGGAFNEQFF.

The rearrangement uses TRBV7-6 and TRBJ1-1, with 7 bases aligning to TRBD1. Germline V CDR1 and CDR2: SGHVS, FNYEAQ. Germline trimming cut 4 bases from V and 3 bases from J; bases unmatched to any gene: 2. The CDR3 has 13 residues. As DNA, the CDR3 is TGTGCCAGCAGCTCCCAGGGGGACACTGAAGCTTTCTTT. Its translation is CASSSQGDTEAFF.

The chain links TRBV11-2 to TRBJ2-1; 11 bases are a match to TRBD2. The J segment lost 7 bases and the V segment lost 3 bases, leaving 8 bases of the junction unmatched. Germline V CDR1 and CDR2: SGHAT, FQNNGV. CDR3 length: 16 amino acids. CDR3 region: CASSFLFLAGGNEQFF. The CDR3 DNA follows: TGTGCCAGCAGCTTTTTGTTCCTAGCGGGGGGAAATGAGCAGTTCTTC.

In its sample, this clone was seen a few times. The CDR3 DNA sequence: TGCGCCAGCAGTGGCGGACAGAGAGGGGGGGCAAACACTGAAGCTTTCTTT. Protein product: CASSGGQRGGANTEAFF. The chain links TRBV10-1 to TRBJ1-1; tentative D call: TRBD1 (6 bases). The CDR3 spans 17 residues. V was cut by 4 bases and J by 2 bases, with 20 bases left in between. In germline, CDR1 is WNHNN, CDR2 SYGVQD (reference sequence).

This chain uses TRBV5-4 with TRBJ2-5, with TRBD1 as a possible D gene (6 bases). Germline lookup yields CDR1 SGHNT and CDR2 YYREEE (reference sequence). The CDR3 covers 14 residues. V lost 3 bases to trimming and J lost 1 base, with 10 bases between them. The CDR3 loop is CASSSRTAQETQYF. The CDR3 nucleotides read TGTGCCAGCAGCTCTCGGACAGCCCAAGAGACCCAGTACTTC.

V gene TRBV25-1 combines with J gene TRBJ2-1; the D is unclear. V was clipped by 5 bases and J by 2 bases, with 4 bases between them. Germline values: CDR1 MGHDK, CDR2 SYGVNS. This CDR3 has 12 amino acids. In DNA, the CDR3 is TGTGCCAGCAGTTTTACCTACAATGAGCAGTTCTTC. It encodes CASSFTYNEQFF.

The gene calls are TRBV11-2 and TRBJ2-3; D gene unclear. Deletions cut 0 bases from V and 1 base from J, with 8 bases between. The CDR3 consists of 15 residues. CDR1 and CDR2 from the germline V gene are SGHAT and FQNNGV. CDR3 sequence: CASSLDSSGTDTQYF. CDR3 in DNA: TGTGCCAGCAGCTTAGATTCTTCTGGCACAGATACGCAGTATTTT.

This chain joins TRBV19 and TRBJ2-1, with 10 bases aligning to TRBD2. In germline, CDR1 is LNHDA, CDR2 SQIVND (reference sequence). The CDR3 is made up of 15 amino acids. V lost 5 bases, J lost 8 bases, and 9 bases stayed unmatched. CDR3: CASSGESGGVYEQFF. CDR3 DNA sequence: TGTGCCAGTAGTGGGGAAAGCGGGGGGGTTTATGAGCAGTTCTTC.

The rearrangement links TRBV2 to TRBJ1-6, with 10 bases that match TRBD1. Losses at the gene ends were 10 bases for V and 7 bases for J; bases not matched to a gene: 13. Germline CDR1 is SNHLY and CDR2 is FYNNEI. The CDR3 spans 16 residues. DNA of the CDR3: TGTGCCACCGATATAATGCCGGGACAGGGGAATTCACCCCTCCACTTT. Translating it yields CATDIMPGQGNSPLHF.

The rearrangement links TRBV12-5 to TRBJ2-3; D might be TRBD1 (5 bases). Germline V gene sequence: CDR1 LGHNT, CDR2 FRNRAP. V gave up 5 bases and J gave up 0 bases, with 12 bases separating them. The CDR3 totals 15 residues. DNA of the CDR3: TGTGCTAGTGGTCCAGGGTCGATTAGCACAGATACGCAGTATTTT. Protein sequence: CASGPGSISTDTQYF.

The rearrangement links TRBV5-1 to TRBJ2-7; possible D gene TRBD2, 6 bases. Per germline, CDR1 SGHRS and CDR2 YFSETQ. Trimming stripped 2 bases from V and 5 bases from J, with 14 bases between. There are 14 residues in the CDR3. The CDR3 DNA reads TGCGCCAGCAGCTTCGGAGGGGAAGGCGACGAGCAGTACTTC. Residues: CASSFGGEGDEQYF.

This clone appeared once. The chain links TRBV27 to TRBJ1-2; D may be TRBD1 (6 bases). This CDR3 contains 15 residues. The V gene lost 4 bases and the J gene lost 5 bases, with 17 bases spanning the gap. Per the germline V gene, CDR1 is MNHEY and CDR2 is SMNVEV (reference sequence). CDR3 protein: CASSSNTGLGYGYTF. CDR3 coding DNA: TGTGCCAGCAGTTCAAACACAGGGTTAGGGTATGGCTACACCTTC.

The chain recombines TRBV4-3 with TRBJ1-5; D ambiguous. Germline values: CDR1 LGHNA, CDR2 YSLEER. The V and J ends lost 0 bases and 5 bases respectively, with 8 bases between them. The CDR3 covers 14 residues. The CDR3 sequence is CASSQDFGYQPQHF. CDR3 in DNA: TGCGCCAGCAGCCAAGATTTCGGTTATCAGCCCCAGCATTTT.

This sequence joins TRBV5-6 and TRBJ2-5; 7 nucleotides align to TRBD1. The CDR3 contains 16 residues. Germline lookup yields CDR1 SGHDT and CDR2 YYEEEE. V lost 2 bases to trimming and J lost 5 bases; unmatched junction nucleotides: 12. Written as DNA, the CDR3 is TGTGCCAGCAGCTTTGCTCCGAGGGGGCTGGGGGAGACCCAGTACTTC. Its protein product is CASSFAPRGLGETQYF.

This clone was seen only once. The V and J genes are TRBV14 and TRBJ1-1; tentatively, D is TRBD1 (6 bases). The length of the CDR3 is 15 residues. The V gene lost 3 bases and the J gene lost 4 bases, with 15 bases spanning the gap. From germline, CDR1 is SGHDN and CDR2 FVKESK. CDR3 sequence reads: CASSHRGGAATEAFF. The DNA of the CDR3 is TGTGCCAGCAGCCACCGAGGGGGGGCCGCCACTGAAGCTTTCTTT.

This rearrangement joins TRBV6-5 to TRBJ2-7, with D possibly matching TRBD2 (7 bases). The V gene lost 6 bases and the J gene lost 7 bases, with 16 bases spanning the gap. CDR1 is MNHEY and CDR2 is SVGAGI in the germline V gene. This CDR3 contains 13 residues. The CDR3 reads CASRRDYQGEQYF. In DNA, the CDR3 is TGTGCCAGCAGGCGGGACTACCAGGGGGAGCAGTACTTC.

This clone turned up a few times. The CDR3 nucleotides read TGTGCCAGCCAAACGACTAGCGGGTCATACAATGAGCAGTTCTTC. Amino acids: CASQTTSGSYNEQFF. The V and J genes are TRBV19 and TRBJ2-1, with TRBD2 matching 10 bases. CDR3 length equals 15 residues. Per the germline V gene, CDR1 is LNHDA and CDR2 is SQIVND (reference sequence). V gave up 9 bases and J gave up 4 bases; unmatched junction bases: 9.

The chain joins TRBV15 to TRBJ2-5; 10 bases line up with TRBD1. The J segment lost 9 bases and the V segment lost 1 base, leaving 8 bases of the junction unmatched. Germline values: CDR1 LNHNV, CDR2 YYDKDF (reference sequence). CDR3 length: 15 amino acids. The CDR3: CATSRAKTGGWSQYF. In nucleotides, the CDR3 is TGTGCCACCAGCAGAGCCAAGACAGGGGGCTGGTCCCAGTACTTC.

The chain has TRBV29-1 and TRBJ2-7; D call uncertain. Germline V gives CDR1 SQVTM, CDR2 ANQGSEA. The CDR3 covers 11 residues. Trimming stripped 7 bases from V and 1 base from J, with 8 bases between. The CDR3 is CSAGESYEQYF. CDR3 in DNA: TGCAGCGCCGGAGAGTCCTACGAGCAGTACTTC.

The rearrangement joins TRBV21-1 to TRBJ2-7; the listed D gene, TRBD1, was not tested against the DNA. TRBV21-1 is recorded as a pseudogene. The CDR3 is 17 amino acids. CDR3 coding DNA: TGTGCCAGCAGCAAAGAGGACAGGGGGTTTAACCCGTACGAGCAGTACTTC. This codes for CASSKEDRGFNPYEQYF.

The chain recombines TRBV6-5 with TRBJ1-1; 9 nucleotides agree with TRBD1. CDR1 MNHEY and CDR2 SVGAGI come from the germline V gene. The CDR3 sequence is 14 residues long. J lost 3 bases, V lost 5 bases, and 4 bases had no gene match. This CDR3 is CASSTGGIDTEAFF. The CDR3 region has the DNA TGTGCCAGCAGTACAGGGGGCATAGACACTGAAGCTTTCTTT.

The rearrangement links TRBV19 to TRBJ2-2, with 7 bases lining up with TRBD2. This CDR3 has 14 amino acids. The germline gives CDR1 LNHDA, CDR2 SQIVND (reference sequence). The J segment lost 7 bases and the V segment lost 7 bases, leaving 9 bases of the junction unmatched. CDR3 in amino acids: CASTLGGWGGELFF. The DNA for the CDR3 is TGTGCCAGTACCCTGGGAGGGTGGGGCGGGGAGCTGTTTTTT. The complete variable domain, with remaining parts taken from reference TRBV19 and TRBJ2-2, reads DGGITQSPKYLFRKEGQNVTLSCEQNLNHDAMYWYRQDPGQGLRLIYYSQIVNDFQKGDIAEGYSVSREKKESFPLTVTSAQKNPTAFYLCASTLGGWGGELFFGEGSRLTVL.

The chain carries TRBV12-5 and TRBJ2-7; 11 bases are a match to TRBD1. J lost 0 bases, V lost 0 bases, and 13 bases had no gene match. The CDR3 spans 20 residues. Germline V CDR1 and CDR2: LGHNT, FRNRAP. Here the CDR3 reads CASGLVNPGQGVRSSYEQYF. CDR3 nucleotides: TGTGCTAGTGGTTTGGTCAACCCGGGACAGGGGGTCAGGAGCTCCTACGAGCAGTACTTC.

This clone was observed a few times. CDR3 sequence reads: CASSWEGLQPQHF. The CDR3, as DNA: TGTGCCAGCAGTTGGGAGGGGCTTCAGCCCCAGCATTTT. The chain links TRBV6-1 to TRBJ1-5, with a possible D match to TRBD1 (5 bases). The V end was cut by 5 bases, the J end by 6 bases, with 11 bases between. The germline gives CDR1 MNHNS, CDR2 SASEGT. The CDR3 runs 13 residues.

The rearrangement links TRBV7-2 to TRBJ1-2; 8 nucleotides agree with TRBD1. The CDR3 contains 15 residues. V gave up 0 bases and J gave up 5 bases; unmatched junction bases: 5. Germline V gene lookup returns CDR1 SGHTA and CDR2 FQGNSA. The CDR3: CASSLAPGQDYGYTF. The CDR3 coding sequence is TGTGCCAGCAGCTTAGCCCCGGGACAGGATTATGGCTACACCTTC.

This clone appeared a single time. The chain employs TRBV29-1 and TRBJ2-2, with D perhaps matching TRBD2 (5 bases). Germline V CDR1 and CDR2: SQVTM, ANQGSEA. This CDR3 spans 14 amino acids. Trimming cost V 7 bases and J 1 base, with 13 bases left between them. CDR3 protein: CSAMRGLNTGELFF. Here the CDR3 DNA reads TGCAGCGCCATGAGAGGGTTGAACACCGGGGAGCTGTTTTTT.

The V and J genes are TRBV5-6 and TRBJ1-6; D is uncertain. The CDR3 is 15 residues long. The germline V gene has CDR1 SGHDT and CDR2 YYEEEE. Trimming cost V 7 bases and J 5 bases, with 16 bases left between them. The CDR3 spells CASRWGTGNNSPLHF. Written as DNA, the CDR3 is TGTGCCAGCCGCTGGGGAACCGGGAATAATTCACCCCTCCACTTT.

This clone was observed a single time. The CDR3 nucleotides are TGTGCCAGCAGCTCCTACAGGGGTGTCGGCACAGATACGCAGTATTTT. It specifies CASSSYRGVGTDTQYF. The chain is built from TRBV7-9 and TRBJ2-3; 7 nucleotides line up with TRBD1. The CDR3 has 16 residues. V lost 4 bases, J lost 1 base, and 8 bases stayed unmatched. Germline CDR1 reads SEHNR; CDR2 reads FQNEAQ (reference sequence).

The genes are TRBV29-1 and TRBJ2-2, with 9 bases fitting TRBD2. Trimming at V came to 4 bases and at J to 0 bases, leaving 3 bases not matched to a gene. CDR1 is SQVTM and CDR2 is ANQGSEA in the germline V gene. This CDR3 spans 15 amino acids. CDR3 loop: CSVGSGGSNTGELFF. In nucleotides, the CDR3 is TGCAGCGTTGGTAGCGGGGGATCGAACACCGGGGAGCTGTTTTTT.

The CDR3, as DNA: TGTGCCAGCGCAGCTAACTATGGCTACACCTTC. Its translation is CASAANYGYTF. The V gene is TRBV6-5, the J gene TRBJ1-2; D call uncertain. Trimming pared 8 bases from V and 0 bases from J, leaving 4 bases between. Germline CDR1 reads MNHEY; CDR2 reads SVGAGI. The CDR3 runs to 11 residues.

This clone has at least ten counts. This chain uses TRBV25-1 with TRBJ2-4, with 10 positions matching TRBD2. This CDR3 has 17 residues. Germline CDR1 and CDR2: MGHDK and SYGVNS. J gave up 8 bases and V 1 base, and 11 bases lay outside the gene matches. CDR3 DNA: TGTGCCAGCAGTGAATGGGAGCGGGGGGGCCAAGAGGACATTCAGTACTTC. Amino acids: CASSEWERGGQEDIQYF.

The V and J genes are TRBV6-4 and TRBJ2-1, with a weak D call TRBD1 (7 bases). Germline CDR1 reads MRHNA; CDR2 reads SNTAGT. This CDR3 region has 13 residues. Trimming removed 0 bases from V and 14 bases from J, with 14 bases in between. The CDR3 reads CASSDSRTGEEFF. Written as DNA, the CDR3 is TGTGCCAGCAGTGACTCGAGAACAGGGGAGGAGTTCTTC.